Listed below are T cell receptor beta chains from one sample, sequenced in a study of CD8 T cells in Susac syndrome. TCRdb re-called the immunoSEQ multiplex PCR reads with MiXCR, one entry per CDR3 protein. The sample lists about 130,000 distinct CDR3 sequences, over 85% occurring once. The sequencing input was CD4+ T cells from PBMCs. The receptors stem from a human donor in good health. CDR3s include the opening cysteine and the closing phenylalanine or tryptophan. D genes are given only for firm matches. Only part of the rows carry a size: once, few, many, or a class if the clone is expanded.

abundance,j_gene,v_gene,d_gene,CDR3aa,CDR3nt
.,TRBJ2-7,TRBV5-1,.,CASSLAQGPYEQYF,TGCGCCAGCAGCTTGGCCCAGGGGCCCTACGAGCAGTACTTC
.,TRBJ2-7,TRBV7-2,TRBD2,CASSSPRGVKRYF,TGTGCCAGCAGCTCTCCCCGGGGGGTTAAGCGGTACTTC
.,TRBJ1-1,TRBV11-2,TRBD1,CASSLDHRTGGGAFF,TGTGCCAGCAGCTTAGATCATAGGACAGGCGGTGGGGCTTTCTTT
.,TRBJ2-7,TRBV6-6,TRBD2,CASSPLAGVPYEQYF,TGTGCCAGCAGTCCACTAGCGGGAGTGCCGTACGAGCAGTACTTC
.,TRBJ2-1,TRBV5-6,.,CASSLSDRIYNEQFF,TGTGCCAGCAGCTTGAGTGACAGGATATACAATGAGCAGTTCTTC
.,TRBJ1-3,TRBV29-1,.,CSVGDRSGNTIYF,TGCAGCGTTGGTGACAGGTCTGGAAACACCATATATTTT
.,TRBJ2-7,TRBV7-9,.,CASSFSGALDEQYF,TGTGCCAGCAGCTTCTCGGGGGCCCTCGACGAGCAGTACTTC
.,TRBJ1-2,TRBV3-1,.,CASSQAGRANYGYTF,TGTGCCAGCAGCCAAGCCGGAAGGGCTAACTATGGCTACACCTTC
.,TRBJ1-2,TRBV11-3,.,CASRRQGDYGYTF,TGTGCCAGCAGGCGTCAGGGCGACTATGGCTACACCTTC
.,TRBJ1-1,TRBV20-1,TRBD1,CSAGDRGRFTEAFF,TGCAGTGCTGGAGACAGGGGGCGGTTCACTGAAGCTTTCTTT
.,TRBJ2-5,TRBV12-3/TRBV12-4,.,CASSLRSDLQETQYF,TGTGCCAGCAGTTTAAGGTCCGACCTCCAAGAGACCCAGTACTTC
.,TRBJ2-1,TRBV7-9,TRBD1,CASSRGGFYNEQFF,TGTGCCAGCAGCCGAGGGGGCTTCTACAATGAGCAGTTCTTC
once,TRBJ1-3,TRBV7-9,.,CASSPAFGNTIYF,TGTGCCAGCAGCCCCGCATTCGGAAACACCATATATTTT
.,TRBJ1-2,TRBV5-4,.,CASSLAGGGYTF,TGTGCCAGCAGCTTGGCCGGGGGTGGCTACACCTTC
.,TRBJ1-2,TRBV6-5,.,CASRPPGSGYTF,TGTGCCAGCAGGCCCCCAGGGAGCGGCTACACCTTC
once,TRBJ2-3,TRBV29-1,TRBD2,CSVEGLAGGTQYF,TGCAGCGTTGAGGGACTAGCGGGTGGTACGCAGTATTTT
.,TRBJ2-1,TRBV5-1,.,CASSLDWGNEQFF,TGCGCCAGCAGCTTGGACTGGGGGAATGAGCAGTTCTTC
.,TRBJ1-2,TRBV20-1,.,CSARGGSLGYTF,TGCAGTGCTAGAGGAGGGAGCCTCGGCTACACCTTC
.,TRBJ2-2,TRBV12-3/TRBV12-4,.,CASSLGRDAAGELFF,TGTGCCAGCAGTTTGGGCAGGGACGCCGCCGGGGAGCTGTTTTTT
.,TRBJ2-7,TRBV18,TRBD2,CASSVREGDEQYF,TGTGCCAGCTCGGTAAGGGAGGGCGACGAGCAGTACTTC
.,TRBJ2-1,TRBV29-1,TRBD1,CSVDQRQGHFYNEQFF,TGCAGCGTTGACCAGCGACAGGGTCATTTTTACAATGAGCAGTTCTTC
.,TRBJ2-1,TRBV3-1,TRBD2,CASSQGSGRDEQFF,TGTGCCAGCAGCCAGGGCAGCGGGAGGGATGAGCAGTTCTTC
.,TRBJ1-4,TRBV20-1,TRBD1,CSAPTGGINEKLFF,TGCAGTGCCCCTACAGGGGGCATAAATGAAAAACTGTTTTTT
.,TRBJ1-2,TRBV20-1,TRBD1,CSARPTDRAGGEGDYGYTF,TGCAGTGCTAGACCCACCGACAGGGCGGGGGGTGAGGGAGACTATGGCTACACCTTC
.,TRBJ2-1,TRBV7-2,.,CASSLTVDNEQFF,TGTGCCAGCAGCCTGACAGTTGACAATGAGCAGTTCTTC
.,TRBJ1-2,TRBV29-1,.,CSVDRADYGYTF,TGCAGCGTTGATCGGGCAGACTATGGCTACACCTTC
once,TRBJ2-7,TRBV6-5,TRBD1,CASRQGSLEQYF,TGTGCCAGCAGACAGGGGTCCCTCGAGCAGTACTTC
.,TRBJ1-2,TRBV6-2/TRBV6-3,.,CASLNGGTAVVYTF,TGTGCCAGCCTGAACGGGGGGACGGCGGTCGTCTACACCTTC
.,TRBJ1-1,TRBV7-9,.,CASSPTENTEAFF,TGTGCCAGCAGCCCGACAGAGAACACTGAAGCTTTCTTT
.,TRBJ2-3,TRBV18,.,CASSPRQSTDTQYF,TGTGCCAGCTCACCCCGACAGAGCACAGATACGCAGTATTTT
.,TRBJ1-2,TRBV5-1,TRBD1,CASSQSGTGGDGYTF,TGCGCCAGCAGCCAATCCGGGACAGGGGGCGATGGCTACACCTTC
.,TRBJ2-1,TRBV7-9,.,CASTPYGGFYNEQFF,TGTGCCAGCACCCCCTACGGAGGTTTCTACAATGAGCAGTTCTTC
.,TRBJ1-4,TRBV12-3/TRBV12-4,.,CASTPRGGGEEKLFF,TGTGCCAGCACCCCTCGCGGGGGTGGAGAAGAAAAACTGTTTTTT
once,TRBJ2-1,TRBV7-2,TRBD1,CASSPNQGQGQYNEQFF,TGTGCCAGCAGCCCCAATCAGGGACAGGGCCAATACAATGAGCAGTTCTTC
.,TRBJ1-2,TRBV6-1,.,CASSTGPSYGYTF,TGTGCCAGCAGTACGGGACCGAGCTATGGCTACACCTTC
.,TRBJ2-1,TRBV3-1,TRBD1,CASSQPGQRRSEQFF,TGTGCCAGCAGCCAACCGGGACAGCGGCGCAGTGAGCAGTTCTTC
.,TRBJ2-5,TRBV7-2,.,CASSPLLGGQQETQYF,TGTGCCAGCAGCCCCCTGTTAGGGGGGCAGCAAGAGACCCAGTACTTC
.,TRBJ1-1,TRBV20-1,TRBD1,CSAVNRGNTEAFF,TGCAGTGCTGTAAACAGGGGGAACACTGAAGCTTTCTTT
.,TRBJ1-2,TRBV7-9,.,CASSFQSEVVGGYTF,TGTGCCAGCAGCTTTCAGTCCGAGGTCGTCGGAGGCTACACCTTC
.,TRBJ1-1,TRBV12-3/TRBV12-4,.,CASSFIGGAFF,TGTGCCAGCAGTTTCATCGGAGGAGCTTTCTTT
.,TRBJ2-3,TRBV12-5,TRBD1,CASGLDRSGQHTDTQYF,TGTGCTAGTGGTTTGGATCGATCGGGACAGCACACAGATACGCAGTATTTT
.,TRBJ2-7,TRBV19,TRBD1,CASSTGQGIPYEQYF,TGTGCCAGTAGTACAGGACAGGGGATACCCTACGAGCAGTACTTC